The 32 T cell receptor beta chains in this list originate from one sample, sequenced in a study of T cells expressing NK-cell markers. TCRdb reprocessed the 5' RACE reads and stores each CDR3 protein as one record, lacking DNA. This table lists approximately 110,000 distinct CDR3 sequences. Specimen: blood T cells: a sorted CD56 or NKG2C T cell subset, CD4+ or CD8+ T cells, or bulk PBMC T cells (not recorded which). The source is a woman aged 18 to 75 in good health.

V usage is TRBV6-2 or TRBV6-3 and J usage is TRBJ2-1; with no DNA, the TCRdb D assignment of TRBD1 cannot be verified. Germline lookup yields CDR1 MNHEY and CDR2 SVGEGT. The CDR3 length is 16 residues. CDR3 residues: CASSYSLAGTYNEQFF.

The chain couples TRBV27 to TRBJ1-6; TCRdb's assignment of TRBD1 cannot be checked, as there is no DNA. Germline-derived CDR1 and CDR2 are MNHEY and SMNVEV (reference sequence). CDR3 length equals 13 residues. CDR3 sequence reads: CASSFQGSSPLHF.

The V call is TRBV7-8, the J call TRBJ1-1; there is no DNA to check the TCRdb D call of TRBD1. Germline V CDR1 and CDR2: SGHVS, FQNEAQ. The length of the CDR3 is 15 residues. The CDR3 here is CASSYGQGLNTEAFF.

The chain is built from TRBV7-3 and TRBJ2-1; absent DNA, TCRdb's TRBD2 call cannot be checked. This CDR3 is 13 amino acids long. CDR1 and CDR2 (germline): SGHTA, FQGTGA. CDR3 sequence: CASSRDLDDEQFF.

This chain's CDR3 is CASSSTVYGYTF. The chain is built from TRBV19 and TRBJ1-2. The germline V gene encodes CDR1 LNHDA and CDR2 SQIVND (reference sequence). The CDR3 consists of 12 residues.

The CDR3 spells CASSASSTDTQYF. The rearrangement uses TRBV9 and TRBJ2-3. CDR3 length: 13 residues. The germline V gene encodes CDR1 SGDLS and CDR2 YYNGEE. Supplemented by reference TRBV9 and TRBJ2-3, the full variable domain reads DSGVTQTPKHLITATGQRVTLRCSPRSGDLSVYWYQQSLDQGLQFLIQYYNGEERAKGNILERFSAQQFPDLHSELNLSSLELGDSALYFCASSASSTDTQYFGPGTRLTVL.

The V gene is TRBV7-9, the J gene TRBJ2-7; TCRdb lists TRBD1, though no DNA is available to test this call. Germline CDR1 SEHNR, CDR2 FQNEAQ (reference sequence). The CDR3 consists of 15 residues. This chain's CDR3 is CASSVGPTGYGEQYF.

The chain has TRBV20-1 and TRBJ2-2; TCRdb picks TRBD1, but there is no DNA to check that call. CDR1 is DFQATT and CDR2 is SNEGSKA in the germline V gene (reference sequence). This CDR3 has 15 amino acids. CDR3 region: CSAITPDRGTGELFF.

The gene calls are TRBV5-6 and TRBJ2-2; absent DNA, TCRdb's TRBD1 call cannot be checked. The CDR3 length is 15 residues. Germline assignment: CDR1 SGHDT and CDR2 YYEEEE. The CDR3 region is CASSFGTFGTGELFF.

The chain is built from TRBV29-1 and TRBJ2-1. The CDR3 loop spans 11 amino acids. Germline V lookup: CDR1 SQVTM, CDR2 ANQGSEA. CDR3 in amino acids: CSVFGDNEQFF.

V gene TRBV27 combines with J gene TRBJ2-6; TCRdb's D call of TRBD1 is untestable without DNA. The CDR3 totals 13 residues. Germline V lookup: CDR1 MNHEY, CDR2 SMNVEV (reference sequence). This CDR3 is CASSPGGANVLTF.

CDR3 in amino acids: CASSNLLAGGWNEQFF. This chain uses TRBV6-1 with TRBJ2-1; as DNA is missing, the TRBD2 call by TCRdb cannot be tested. The germline V gene encodes CDR1 MNHNS and CDR2 SASEGT. The CDR3 is 16 residues long.

The chain uses TRBV3-1 and TRBJ1-4; TCRdb designates TRBD1, a call that cannot be tested without DNA. The CDR3 is made up of 17 amino acids. Germline-derived CDR1 and CDR2 are LGHDT and YNNKEL (reference sequence). The CDR3 is CASSPGTGGFEDEKLFF.

The rearrangement joins TRBV18 to TRBJ2-7; the TCRdb call, TRBD1, lacks DNA for checking. Germline CDR1 and CDR2: KGHSH and LQKENI. The CDR3 is 13 amino acids. The CDR3 reads CASSPTDSYEQYF. Combining the CDR3 with reference TRBV18 and TRBJ2-7 gives the whole variable domain NAGVMQNPRHLVRRRGQEARLRCSPMKGHSHVYWYRQLPEEGLKFMVYLQKENIIDESGMPKERFSAEFPKEGPSILRIQQVVRGDSAAYFCASSPTDSYEQYFGPGTRLTVT.

The CDR3: CASSYSKVQGTDTQYF. This rearrangement joins TRBV6-5 to TRBJ2-3; TCRdb picks TRBD1, but there is no DNA to check that call. This CDR3 has 16 residues. From germline, CDR1 is MNHEY and CDR2 SVGAGI.

The V call is TRBV12-3 or TRBV12-4, the J call TRBJ2-3; TCRdb proposes TRBD1, but this gene call is untestable without DNA. This CDR3 region has 15 residues. The CDR3 sequence: CASTGWGGAADTQYF.

This chain connects TRBV4-3 to TRBJ2-6. The length of the CDR3 is 16 residues. Germline CDR1 is LGHNA and CDR2 is YSLEER. The CDR3 here is CASSQDLGNGANVLTF.

The chain uses TRBV27 and TRBJ2-7. Germline CDR1 reads MNHEY; CDR2 reads SMNVEV (reference sequence). The length of the CDR3 is 13 residues. The CDR3 sequence: CASSYTEAYEQYF.

The V gene is TRBV12-3 or TRBV12-4, the J gene TRBJ2-7. The CDR3 is 14 amino acids. The CDR3: CASSLARSSYEQYF.

J is TRBJ1-5 and V is TRBV28; checking the TCRdb D call of TRBD1 is not possible without DNA. This CDR3 contains 14 residues. The germline CDR1 and CDR2 sequences are MDHEN and SYDVKM. The CDR3 protein is CASSLRDSHQPQHF.

The V and J genes are TRBV6-4 and TRBJ1-4; absent DNA, TCRdb's TRBD1 call cannot be checked. This CDR3 contains 18 residues. Germline V CDR1 and CDR2: MRHNA, SNTAGT. The CDR3 region is CASSETGIDSAYNEKLFF.

The gene calls are TRBV4-3 and TRBJ2-1; TCRdb's D call of TRBD2 is untestable without DNA. Germline CDR1 reads LGHNA; CDR2 reads YSLEER. This CDR3 comprises 15 residues. CDR3 residues: CASSPQDSSHNEQFF.

This chain links TRBV7-9 with TRBJ2-1; TCRdb selects TRBD2, and the lack of DNA leaves this call unchecked. The length of the CDR3 is 13 residues. Germline loops: CDR1 SEHNR, CDR2 FQNEAQ (reference sequence). The CDR3 here is CASTESLANEQFF. Drawing the rest from reference TRBV7-9 and TRBJ2-1, the complete variable domain is DTGVSQNPRHKITKRGQNVTFRCDPISEHNRLYWYRQTLGQGPEFLTYFQNEAQLEKSRLLSDRFSAERPKGSFSTLEIQRTEQGDSAMYLCASTESLANEQFFGPGTRLTVL.

The rearrangement uses TRBV12-3 or TRBV12-4 and TRBJ2-2; the D call from TCRdb, TRBD1, cannot be confirmed without DNA. This CDR3 comprises 15 residues. The CDR3 region is CASSFGDRDTGELFF.

V is TRBV7-9 and J is TRBJ1-2; TCRdb designates TRBD1, a call that cannot be tested without DNA. CDR3 length equals 15 residues. Germline CDR1 SEHNR, CDR2 FQNEAQ (reference sequence). The CDR3 region is CASSHRDGPDPGYTF.

The chain joins TRBV10-3 to TRBJ2-3. The CDR3 contains 12 residues. CDR1 and CDR2 from the germline V gene are ENHRY and SYGVKD. This chain's CDR3 is CAISESPDTQYF.

The chain recombines TRBV4-3 with TRBJ2-6. Germline CDR1 and CDR2: LGHNA and YSLEER. CDR3 size: 16 residues. CDR3 in amino acids: CASSQDGAAGANVLTF.

J is TRBJ2-7 and V is TRBV9; the TRBD2 assignment by TCRdb is unverifiable without DNA. Germline lookup yields CDR1 SGDLS and CDR2 YYNGEE. The CDR3 spans 15 residues. CDR3 loop: CASSPGTSGSWEQYF.

The CDR3 sequence: CASSLDNYGYTF. The chain couples TRBV5-6 to TRBJ1-2. Germline V gives CDR1 SGHDT, CDR2 YYEEEE. This CDR3 region has 12 residues.

The V call is TRBV20-1, the J call TRBJ2-2; as DNA is missing, the TRBD2 call by TCRdb cannot be tested. This CDR3 comprises 15 residues. Germline V gene lookup returns CDR1 DFQATT and CDR2 SNEGSKA (reference sequence). The CDR3 sequence is CSAPLLALNTGELFF.

The chain carries TRBV10-3 and TRBJ2-5; the D gene TCRdb calls, TRBD1, cannot be checked with no DNA. The CDR3 covers 17 residues. CDR1 is ENHRY, CDR2 SYGVKD, per germline. CDR3 in amino acids: CAISESVMGQGKETQYF.

The rearrangement links TRBV15 to TRBJ2-1; checking the TCRdb D call of TRBD1 is not possible without DNA. Germline V gene sequence: CDR1 LNHNV, CDR2 YYDKDF (reference sequence). This CDR3 is 15 amino acids long. Here the CDR3 reads CATSSARGGGDEQFF.